One and the same sample provided the 29 T cell receptor beta chains below, sequenced in a study of cytomegalovirus exposure and HLA in healthy donors (dated by TCRdb to about 2017). The library was prepared using the immunoSEQ multiplex PCR assay. The multiplex PCR relied on a mix of 60 forward primers for TCR Vbeta segments and 13 reverse primers for TCR Jbeta segments. Drawn from immuneACCESS, this table holds only the in-frame rearrangements with V and J called that TCRdb kept. Clones are partly lost; checked studies trace under half to an unresolved V gene and leave the rest unexplained. Present in this sample are around 160,000 clones, approximately 79% of which were seen just once. The top ten clones comprise 1.5% to 2% of the sample. What was sequenced was PBMCs. Source of these receptors: a human donor in good health.

To note about this clone: The junction shows a germline mismatch at one end, possibly a read error. V is TRBV10-3 and J is TRBJ1-1; weak D call: TRBD1 (6 bases). CDR1 is ENHRY, CDR2 SYGVKD, per germline. The CDR3 runs to 11 residues. The CDR3 DNA is TGTGCCATCAGTGGGGAACAGGGCCTGGTCTTT. Encoded protein: CAISGEQGLVF.

The chain combines TRBV2 with TRBJ1-5; TRBD1 agrees at 7 bases. CDR1 and CDR2 (germline): SNHLY, FYNNEI. This CDR3 spans 15 amino acids. V lost 4 bases and J lost 1; bases outside the gene matches: 4. The CDR3, as DNA: TGTGCCAGCAGTGGACAGGGCGGGAGCAATCAGCCCCAGCATTTT. Its protein product is CASSGQGGSNQPQHF.

V and J are TRBV5-6 and TRBJ2-1, with 16 positions matching TRBD2. This CDR3 spans 19 amino acids. Germline CDR1 is SGHDT and CDR2 is YYEEEE. V shed 3 bases and J 3 bases; nucleotides not matched to a gene: 9. The CDR3 nucleotides read TGTGCCAGCAGCTCGCTCCTGGGACTAGCGGGGGGGCTCTACAATGAGCAGTTCTTC. Protein sequence: CASSSLLGLAGGLYNEQFF.

The CDR3 sequence is CASSYTTSGGANEQYF. The CDR3, as DNA: TGTGCCAGCAGTTACACCACTAGCGGGGGGGCCAACGAGCAGTACTTC. The genes are TRBV6-5 and TRBJ2-7; 13 bases map to TRBD2. This CDR3 is 16 amino acids long. V lost 2 bases to trimming and J lost 5 bases; unmatched junction nucleotides: 6. Germline V gives CDR1 MNHEY, CDR2 SVGAGI.

In its sample, this clone was seen once. This chain links TRBV4-1 with TRBJ1-2; possible D gene TRBD1, 5 bases. CDR3 size: 15 residues. From germline, CDR1 is MGHRA and CDR2 YSYEKL. Trimming removed 0 bases from V and 5 bases from J, with 13 bases in between. The CDR3 region has the DNA TGCGCCAGCAGCCAAGATCTGCAGGGCATTTATGGCTACACCTTC. Protein sequence: CASSQDLQGIYGYTF.

The gene calls are TRBV6-5 and TRBJ1-6; 8 bases agree with TRBD1. Looked up from germline, CDR1 is MNHEY and CDR2 is SVGAGI. V was pared by 7 bases and J by 9 bases, with 5 bases of the junction left unmatched. The CDR3 runs 13 residues. In DNA form, the CDR3 reads TGTGCCAGCACGGACAGGGAGGGTTCACCCCTCCACTTT. Residues: CASTDREGSPLHF.

This chain connects TRBV7-5 to TRBJ1-2; the table's D call of TRBD1 was not tested on the DNA. TRBV7-5 is flagged as a pseudogene. The CDR3 runs to 16 residues. This CDR3 reads CARSPLGTGGNYGYTF. CDR3 DNA: TGTGCCAGAAGCCCGTTAGGCACAGGGGGCAACTATGGCTACACCTTC.

The CDR3 DNA reads TGTGCCAGCAGAACAGTTAAAGCAGGAATGATATTAGAGCAGTACTTC. Protein product: CASRTVKAGMILEQYF. V gene TRBV11-3 combines with J gene TRBJ2-7; D gene ambiguous. Trimming removed 6 bases at V and 7 bases at J, with 25 bases between. Germline V gene lookup returns CDR1 SGHNT and CDR2 YENEEA. CDR3 size: 16 residues.

The rearrangement links TRBV7-3 to TRBJ2-1; 8 nucleotides agree with TRBD1. CDR3 size: 12 residues. Germline loops: CDR1 SGHTA, CDR2 FQGTGA. The junction had 7 bases not matched to a gene; V was cut back by 5 bases and J by 13 bases. CDR3 amino acids: CASSLDRGRQFF. The CDR3 DNA reads TGTGCCAGCAGCCTTGACAGGGGTCGACAGTTCTTC.

V and J are TRBV19 and TRBJ1-2; 7 nucleotides align to TRBD1. The germline CDR1 and CDR2 sequences are LNHDA and SQIVND (reference sequence). V dropped 5 bases and J dropped 0; count of bases not matched to a gene: 3. The length of the CDR3 is 14 residues. The CDR3, as DNA: TGTGCCAGTAGTCCCGGGACAGCTAACTATGGCTACACCTTC. It codes for CASSPGTANYGYTF.

To note about this clone: This specimen includes other DNA sequences encoding the same CDR3. V is TRBV2 and J is TRBJ2-5; 7 nucleotides match TRBD1. V was clipped by 6 bases and J by 2 bases; unmatched bases: 0. The CDR3 totals 12 residues. Germline V lookup: CDR1 SNHLY, CDR2 FYNNEI. DNA of the CDR3: TGTGCCAGCAGCAGGGGGCAAGAGACCCAGTACTTC. This translates into CASSRGQETQYF.

The chain recombines TRBV4-1 with TRBJ1-5; D is ambiguous. Germline loops: CDR1 MGHRA, CDR2 YSYEKL. The V end was cut by 1 base, the J end by 4 bases, with 5 bases between. This CDR3 is built from 13 residues. The CDR3 DNA is TGCGCCAGCAGCCAAGGGCCGAATCAGCCCCAGCATTTT. Its protein product is CASSQGPNQPQHF.

The genes are TRBV7-8 and TRBJ2-2; maybe TRBD2 (6 bases). Trimming stripped 1 base from V and 5 bases from J, with 11 bases between. The CDR3 contains 15 residues. Germline CDR1 SGHVS, CDR2 FQNEAQ. CDR3 residues: CASSLVAGPTGELFF. As DNA, the CDR3 is TGTGCCAGCAGCTTAGTGGCGGGGCCTACCGGGGAGCTGTTTTTT.

The rearrangement links TRBV7-8 to TRBJ1-5; 9 bases match TRBD1. This CDR3 region has 16 residues. V gave up 5 bases and J gave up 0 bases; unmatched junction bases: 5. The germline V gene has CDR1 SGHVS and CDR2 FQNEAQ. In nucleotides, the CDR3 is TGTGCCAGCAGCGTAGGGACAGGGAATAGCAATCAGCCCCAGCATTTT. Translation: CASSVGTGNSNQPQHF.

In its sample, this clone was seen a few times. CDR3 nucleotide sequence: TGCGCCAGCAGCCCTCCGGGACAGGGGTTCACAGATACGCAGTATTTT. It specifies CASSPPGQGFTDTQYF. This chain joins TRBV5-1 and TRBJ2-3; 10 bases fit TRBD1. This CDR3 region has 16 residues. Germline trimming cut 4 bases from V and 2 bases from J; bases unmatched to any gene: 7. Germline assignment: CDR1 SGHRS and CDR2 YFSETQ.

The V and J genes are TRBV7-6 and TRBJ2-2; TRBD1 aligns across 9 bases. The length of the CDR3 is 15 residues. J was trimmed by 4 bases and V by 5 bases; bases with no gene match: 5. Germline values: CDR1 SGHVS, CDR2 FNYEAQ. CDR3: CASSTGTGSTGELFF. In DNA, the CDR3 is TGTGCCAGCAGCACAGGGACAGGGTCCACCGGGGAGCTGTTTTTT.

This sequence joins TRBV5-1 and TRBJ1-2; the match to TRBD1 covers 10 bases. Germline V gene data show CDR1 as SGHRS and CDR2 as YFSETQ. Losses at the gene ends were 0 bases for V and 0 bases for J; bases not matched to a gene: 5. The CDR3 is made up of 17 amino acids. The CDR3 sequence is CASSLEGQGRANYGYTF. CDR3 nucleotides: TGCGCCAGCAGCTTGGAGGGACAGGGGAGAGCTAACTATGGCTACACCTTC.

This chain links TRBV27 with TRBJ2-7; the match to TRBD2 covers 9 bases. CDR1 and CDR2 from the germline V gene are MNHEY and SMNVEV (reference sequence). Germline trimming cut 8 bases from V and 6 bases from J; bases unmatched to any gene: 2. There are 11 residues in the CDR3. The CDR3 loop reads CASARGGEQYF. CDR3 nucleotides: TGTGCCAGCGCGCGGGGGGGCGAGCAGTACTTC.

The chain joins TRBV2 to TRBJ2-3; 11 bases agree with TRBD2. Trimming at V came to 6 bases and at J to 1 base, leaving 0 bases not matched to a gene. This CDR3 is 14 amino acids long. Per germline, CDR1 SNHLY and CDR2 FYNNEI. The CDR3 loop reads CASRTSGGTDTQYF. In nucleotides, the CDR3 is TGTGCCAGCAGGACTAGCGGGGGCACAGATACGCAGTATTTT.

V gene TRBV10-3 combines with J gene TRBJ1-5; TRBD1 aligns across 11 bases. Germline CDR1 reads ENHRY; CDR2 reads SYGVKD. V was clipped by 2 bases and J by 7 bases; unmatched bases: 4. This CDR3 has 15 residues. The CDR3 nucleotides are TGTGCCATCAGTGAGCAGGACAGGGGGCAACAGCCCCAGCATTTT. It yields the protein CAISEQDRGQQPQHF.

About this clone: The same CDR3 is also encoded by other DNA sequences in this sample. The rearrangement links TRBV28 to TRBJ1-1, with D hard to call. The V end was cut by 4 bases, the J end by 1 base, with 4 bases between. The CDR3 sequence is 12 residues long. Germline assignment: CDR1 MDHEN and CDR2 SYDVKM. CDR3 loop: CASSSGNTEAFF. CDR3 in DNA: TGTGCCAGCAGTTCGGGGAACACTGAAGCTTTCTTT.

This clone has more than one count but fewer than ten. The CDR3 is CASSVEGTGGSYEQYF. In nucleotides, the CDR3 is TGTGCCAGCAGCGTAGAAGGGACAGGGGGCTCCTACGAGCAGTACTTC. This chain joins TRBV9 and TRBJ2-7; 11 bases are a match to TRBD1. The V segment lost 0 bases and the J segment 0 bases; nucleotides outside the gene matches: 2. CDR3 size: 16 residues. CDR1 is SGDLS, CDR2 YYNGEE, per germline.

The rearrangement uses TRBV10-3 and TRBJ1-4; a possible D gene is TRBD1 (5 bases). Germline values: CDR1 ENHRY, CDR2 SYGVKD. The CDR3 contains 14 residues. Trimming pared 11 bases from V and 1 base from J, leaving 14 bases between. In DNA form, the CDR3 reads TGTGCCTCCAGCGCCCAGGGAACTAATGAAAAACTGTTTTTT. Amino acids: CASSAQGTNEKLFF.

The genes are TRBV15 and TRBJ2-7; the D gene is possibly TRBD2 (6 bases). Trimming removed 6 bases from V and 0 bases from J, with 9 bases in between. Per germline, CDR1 LNHNV and CDR2 YYDKDF (reference sequence). This CDR3 contains 13 residues. CDR3 residues: CATRDGSSYEQYF. The CDR3 nucleotides read TGTGCCACCAGGGACGGGAGCTCCTACGAGCAGTACTTC.

This clone was seen just once. The chain combines TRBV7-6 with TRBJ2-2; TRBD1 might be the D (5 bases). Per germline, CDR1 SGHVS and CDR2 FNYEAQ. Deletions cut 2 bases from V and 0 bases from J, with 10 bases between. The CDR3 loop spans 16 amino acids. The CDR3 spells CASSLRGPSNTGELFF. CDR3 DNA: TGTGCCAGCAGCTTAAGGGGCCCATCGAACACCGGGGAGCTGTTTTTT.

The genes are TRBV2 and TRBJ1-2; 7 nucleotides align to TRBD1. There are 14 residues in the CDR3. Germline trimming cut 6 bases from V and 0 bases from J; bases unmatched to any gene: 4. The germline V gene has CDR1 SNHLY and CDR2 FYNNEI. Here the CDR3 reads CASRGQQPNYGYTF. CDR3 nucleotides: TGTGCCAGCAGGGGACAGCAGCCTAACTATGGCTACACCTTC.

The chain joins TRBV19 to TRBJ1-4; 7 nucleotides agree with TRBD1. The CDR3 has 14 residues. The V gene's germline CDR1 is LNHDA and CDR2 SQIVND (reference sequence). V dropped 4 bases and J dropped 5; count of bases not matched to a gene: 4. The CDR3 loop reads CASSTPGQNEKLFF. The CDR3 DNA sequence: TGTGCCAGTAGTACCCCGGGACAGAATGAAAAACTGTTTTTT.

The V and J genes are TRBV27 and TRBJ1-1; D possibly corresponds to TRBD1 (6 bases). V dropped 6 bases and J dropped 0 bases, with 11 bases sitting between them. The CDR3 extends over 14 amino acids. CDR1 is MNHEY, CDR2 SMNVEV, per germline (reference sequence). The CDR3 sequence: CASSKGQMNTEAFF. The DNA of the CDR3 is TGTGCCAGCAGCAAAGGACAGATGAACACTGAAGCTTTCTTT.

J is TRBJ2-2 and V is TRBV7-3; a weak D match, TRBD2 (7 bases). The CDR3 is made up of 15 amino acids. Germline V gene lookup returns CDR1 SGHTA and CDR2 FQGTGA. Trimming removed 4 bases from V and 7 bases from J, with 16 bases in between. Here the CDR3 reads CASSWSGGSDGELFF. The CDR3 DNA sequence: TGTGCCAGCAGCTGGTCGGGGGGCTCAGACGGGGAGCTGTTTTTT.